The T cell receptor (beta chain) under discussion was sequenced for a study of blood T cells in healthy people across ages (dated by TCRdb to 2013 to 2016). For context, the study as a whole: In model experiments, template switching captured roughly one uniquely barcoded TCR beta cDNA molecule for every two T cells. Using the same blood draw, the study looked at two additional independent replicas of 1 million unique cDNA reads for two donors, one aged 18 to 30 and the other aged 80 or older. The study measured age-related changes in TCR beta repertoire diversity using deep sequencing normalized with unique cDNA molecular identifiers. To avoid experimental bias, donors of different ages were randomly spread across the sequencing lanes. Donors were grouped into four age groups: young (average approximately 16 years), middle-aged (39), aged (about 60) and long-lived (approximately 81).

The library relied on 5' RACE. The instrument given in TCRdb is Illumina HiSeq 2500. A second 7 to 11 cycle PCR used a sample-barcoded 5' primer and a J-beta primer mix. A template-switch 5' adaptor carrying 12 random nucleotides introduced a unique molecular identifier onto each TCR beta cDNA molecule. Each sample yielded at least 3 million CDR3-containing paired-end reads. First-strand cDNA synthesis was performed from all RNA using the Mint cDNA synthesis kit, with priming by a TRBC-specific oligonucleotide. Following uracil-DNA glycosylase treatment, a first 18-cycle PCR with universal primers M1SS and BC2_uni_R was performed on all cDNA. Turning to the authors' computational methods: Normalization of each sample was performed by random selection of 1 million high-quality reads, each carrying a distinct molecular identifier. Instead of being binned into consensus sequences, reads with shared molecular identifiers were discarded. MiTCR, run with a Q25 quality threshold and the strictest error-elimination algorithm, handled CDR3 identification, clonotype clustering and error correction. A nonparametric unseen species model with Euler transformation was used to estimate a lower bound on total TCR beta diversity. TCRdb itself trimmed the public reads at Q25 with fastp, ran MiXCR and retained productive beta chains. Rows merge per CDR3 protein into single entries with the most common DNA and genes. The V and J calls here are based on TCRdb, not the publication. The sample table records over a million distinct CDR3 sequences; under 55% of these occur just once. About 4% of the sample is taken by the ten largest.

Concerning this clonotype: Which antigen it targets is not known. One base away there is no much larger clone; base qualities are not given.

The donors were roughly 38 Caucasian individuals from Russia, aged roughly 6 to 100 years, who were systemically healthy. Around 10 milliliters of peripheral blood were drawn from each donor into EDTA-treated Vacutainer tubes. Ficoll-Paque density-gradient centrifugation was used to isolate PBMCs, with at least 6.5 million per sample. Trizol reagent was used to extract total RNA from the PBMCs, yielding at least 6 micrograms per sample. The percentages of naive CD45RAhigh/CD27high T cells were determined by flow cytometry on a PBMC aliquot from every donor. Via the germline V gene, CDR1 is MDHEN and CDR2 SYDVKM. Inclusive of the bounding cysteine and phenylalanine, the CDR3 is 12 residues long. Of the read, only the CDR3 DNA is kept; its 36 bases are in frame from base 1. V is shortened by 7 bases, J by 7 bases, and the region joining them spans 13 bases. The paper's findings and limits, for the study overall: Bulk unsorted PBMC profiling prevented conclusive comparison of naive and antigen-experienced compartments. The percentage of naive T cells measured by flow cytometry correlated strongly with observed TCR beta diversity. Estimates of total diversity based on one million sequenced T cells were considered lower bounds and underestimates. The long-lived group showed more naive CD4+ T cells, fewer expanded clones and increased TCR diversity than the aged group, suggesting age selection. Donor CMV infection status was unknown, potentially confounding age-related changes in expanded clonotypes. As age increased, observed TCR beta diversity per million T cells dropped in a roughly linear way, and a significant reduction was already evident by age 40.

This TCR derives from a woman aged 18-35 years in good health. Sequencing was done on a sample of blood. This receptor chain uses TRBV28 and TRBJ1-1, and possibly TRBD1, on 5 matching bases. CDR3 loop: CASNQGRGEAFF. The sequenced DNA is TGTGCCAGCAATCAGGGAAGAGGTGAAGCTTTCTTT.